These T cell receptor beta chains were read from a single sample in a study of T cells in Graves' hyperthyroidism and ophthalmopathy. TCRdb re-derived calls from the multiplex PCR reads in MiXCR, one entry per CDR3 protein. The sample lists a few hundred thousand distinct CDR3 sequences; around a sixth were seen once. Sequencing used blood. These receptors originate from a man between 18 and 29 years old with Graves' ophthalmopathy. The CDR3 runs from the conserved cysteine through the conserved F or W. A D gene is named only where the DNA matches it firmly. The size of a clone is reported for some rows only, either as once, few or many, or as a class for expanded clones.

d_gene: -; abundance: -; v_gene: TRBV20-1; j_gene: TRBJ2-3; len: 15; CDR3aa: CSANGGTQGGDTQYF; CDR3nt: TGCAGTGCTAATGGGGGAACGCAGGGGGGAGATACGCAGTATTTT
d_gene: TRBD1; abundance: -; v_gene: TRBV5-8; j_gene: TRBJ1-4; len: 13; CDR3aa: CASSLRQGEKLFF; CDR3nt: TGTGCCAGCAGCCTGCGACAGGGGGAAAAACTGTTTTTT
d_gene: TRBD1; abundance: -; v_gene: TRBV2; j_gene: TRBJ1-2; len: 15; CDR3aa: CASSAHRDRARRDTF; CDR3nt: TGTGCCAGCAGCGCCCACCGGGACAGGGCCCGCCGGGACACCTTC
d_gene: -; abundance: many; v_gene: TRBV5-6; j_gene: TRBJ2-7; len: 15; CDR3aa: CASSSRGTGLYEQYF; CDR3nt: TGTGCCAGCAGCTCCAGAGGGACTGGTCTCTACGAGCAGTACTTC
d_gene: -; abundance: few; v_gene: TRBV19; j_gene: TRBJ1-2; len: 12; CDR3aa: CASGIGPRGYTF; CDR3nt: TGTGCCAGTGGGATCGGGCCCAGGGGCTACACCTTC
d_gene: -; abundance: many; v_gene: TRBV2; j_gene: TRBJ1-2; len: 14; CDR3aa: CASSEVRDAYGYTF; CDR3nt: TGTGCCAGCAGTGAGGTCAGGGATGCCTATGGCTACACCTTC
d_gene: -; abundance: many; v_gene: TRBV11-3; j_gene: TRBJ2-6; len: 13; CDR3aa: CASSHSGANVLTF; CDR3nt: TGTGCCAGCAGCCACTCTGGGGCCAACGTCCTGACTTTC
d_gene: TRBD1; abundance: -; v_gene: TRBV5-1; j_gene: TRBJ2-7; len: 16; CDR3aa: CASRAVPGTGSYEQYF; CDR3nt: TGCGCCAGCAGGGCCGTCCCCGGGACAGGGTCCTACGAGCAGTACTTC
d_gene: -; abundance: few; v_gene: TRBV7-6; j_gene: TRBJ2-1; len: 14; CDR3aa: CASSLDVTDNEQFF; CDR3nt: TGTGCCAGCAGCTTAGACGTAACCGACAATGAGCAGTTCTTC
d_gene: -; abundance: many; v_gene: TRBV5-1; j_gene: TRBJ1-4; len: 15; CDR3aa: CASSEGGGTNEKLFF; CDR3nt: TGCGCCAGCAGCGAAGGGGGTGGAACTAATGAAAAACTGTTTTTT
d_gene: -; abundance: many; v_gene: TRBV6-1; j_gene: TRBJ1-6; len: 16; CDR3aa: CASSEVIGSANSPLHF; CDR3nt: TGTGCCAGCAGTGAAGTCATAGGTTCGGCCAATTCACCCCTCCACTTT
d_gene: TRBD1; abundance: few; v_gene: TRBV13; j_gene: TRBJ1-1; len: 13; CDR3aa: CASSFDRGLEAFF; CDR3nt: TGTGCCAGCAGCTTCGACAGGGGGCTTGAAGCTTTCTTT
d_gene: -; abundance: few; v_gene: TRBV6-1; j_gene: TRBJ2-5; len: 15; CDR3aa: CASRLERGNQETQYF; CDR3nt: TGTGCCAGCAGGTTGGAACGGGGGAATCAAGAGACCCAGTACTTC
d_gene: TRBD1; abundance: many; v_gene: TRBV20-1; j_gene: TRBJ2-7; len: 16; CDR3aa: CSAPPGDSQSSYEQYF; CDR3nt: TGCAGTGCTCCCCCAGGGGACAGTCAGAGCTCCTACGAGCAGTACTTC
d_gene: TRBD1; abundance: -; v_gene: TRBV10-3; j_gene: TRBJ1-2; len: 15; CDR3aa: CAIRPGTGINYGYTF; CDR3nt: TGTGCCATCAGGCCCGGGACAGGGATTAACTATGGCTACACCTTC
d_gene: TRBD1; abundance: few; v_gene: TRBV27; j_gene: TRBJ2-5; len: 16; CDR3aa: CASSLRQGAGQETQYF; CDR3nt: TGTGCCAGCAGTTTACGGCAGGGGGCTGGACAAGAGACCCAGTACTTC
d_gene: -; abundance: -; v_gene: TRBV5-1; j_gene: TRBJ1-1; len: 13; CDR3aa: CASSLESQGIAFF; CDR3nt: TGCGCCAGCAGCTTGGAATCACAGGGCATAGCTTTCTTT
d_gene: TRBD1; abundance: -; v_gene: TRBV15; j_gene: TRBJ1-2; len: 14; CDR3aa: CATSEDRAAYGYTF; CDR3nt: TGTGCCACCAGCGAGGACAGGGCCGCCTATGGCTACACCTTC
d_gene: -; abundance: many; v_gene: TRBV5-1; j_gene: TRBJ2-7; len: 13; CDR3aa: CASSPGTPYEQYF; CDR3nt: TGTGCCAGCAGTCCCGGGACTCCCTACGAGCAGTACTTC
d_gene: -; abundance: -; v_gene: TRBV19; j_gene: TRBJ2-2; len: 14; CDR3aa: CASSIAARTGELFF; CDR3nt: TGTGCCAGTAGTATAGCCGCCCGGACCGGGGAGCTGTTTTTT
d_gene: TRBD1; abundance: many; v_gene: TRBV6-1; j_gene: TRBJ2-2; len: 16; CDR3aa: CASSEAPGQDTGELFF; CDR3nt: TGTGCCAGCAGTGAAGCGCCGGGACAGGACACCGGGGAGCTGTTTTTT
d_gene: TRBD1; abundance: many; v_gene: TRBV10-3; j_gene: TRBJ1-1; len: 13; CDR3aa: CAISRQGDTEAFF; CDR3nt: TGTGCCATCAGTAGACAGGGGGACACTGAAGCTTTCTTT
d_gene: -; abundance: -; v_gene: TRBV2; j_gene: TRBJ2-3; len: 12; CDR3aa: CASRVGADTQYF; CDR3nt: TGTGCCAGCAGAGTAGGAGCAGATACGCAGTATTTT
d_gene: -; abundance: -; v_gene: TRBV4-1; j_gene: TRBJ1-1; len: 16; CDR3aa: CASSLKSGVNFAEAFF; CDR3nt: TGCGCCAGCAGCCTCAAGAGCGGGGTAAATTTCGCTGAAGCTTTCTTT
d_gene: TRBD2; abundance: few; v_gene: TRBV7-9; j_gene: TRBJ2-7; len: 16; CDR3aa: CASSSLLSGGFYEQYF; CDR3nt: TGTGCCAGCAGCTCCCTCTTGAGCGGGGGATTCTACGAGCAGTACTTC
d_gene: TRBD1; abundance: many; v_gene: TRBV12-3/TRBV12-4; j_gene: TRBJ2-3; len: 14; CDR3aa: CASSLRGGSDTQYF; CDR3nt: TGTGCCAGCAGTTTGCGAGGGGGCTCGGATACGCAGTATTTT
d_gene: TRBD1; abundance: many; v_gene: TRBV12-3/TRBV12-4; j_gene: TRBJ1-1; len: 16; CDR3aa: CASSSGTGFMNTEAFF; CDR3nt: TGTGCCAGCAGCTCCGGGACAGGGTTCATGAACACTGAAGCTTTCTTT
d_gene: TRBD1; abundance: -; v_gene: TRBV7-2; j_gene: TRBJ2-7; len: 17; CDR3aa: CASSQVGPGTGAHEQYF; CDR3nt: TGTGCCAGCAGCCAAGTCGGCCCCGGGACAGGGGCCCACGAGCAGTACTTC
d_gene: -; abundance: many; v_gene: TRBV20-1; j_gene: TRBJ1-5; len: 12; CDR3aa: CSALHKAQPQHF; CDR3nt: TGCAGTGCTTTACACAAGGCTCAGCCCCAGCATTTT
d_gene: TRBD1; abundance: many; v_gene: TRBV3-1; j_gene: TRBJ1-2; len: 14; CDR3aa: CASSQVEGASGYTF; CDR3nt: TGTGCCAGCAGCCAAGTGGAGGGGGCGTCTGGCTACACCTTC
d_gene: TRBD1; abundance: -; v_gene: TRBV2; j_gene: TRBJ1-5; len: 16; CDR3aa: CASRRRGQGSNQPQHF; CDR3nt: TGTGCCAGCAGGAGACGAGGACAGGGAAGCAATCAGCCCCAGCATTTT
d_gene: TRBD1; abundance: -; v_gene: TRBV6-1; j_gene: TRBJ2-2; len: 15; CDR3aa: CASSRQGKNTGELFF; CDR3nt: TGTGCCAGCAGTCGACAGGGAAAGAACACCGGGGAGCTGTTTTTT